This paragraph covers one T cell receptor (beta chain) sequence. A junction boundary mismatches the germline segment, possibly from a read error. This sample is drawn from a study of regulatory T cells in long-lasting Graves disease. Time point indicated: newly diagnosed GD, antithyroid drugs for less than 3 months. The authors made the TCR library using RNA they extracted from PBMCs. Arm-PCR with iRepertoire HTBI primers amplified the CDR3 regions for these TCR beta libraries. Using its own MiXCR run on the multiplex PCR reads, TCRdb lists one record per CDR3 protein. The sample yields 530,000 or so distinct CDR3 sequences, 15% to 20% seen once. This sample also belongs to another study, concerning T cells in Graves' hyperthyroidism and ophthalmopathy. That study reports: The study enrolled patients aged 18 to 65 with newly diagnosed hyperthyroidism of under 2 months' duration.

This clonotype was obtained from a young man with Graves disease. The source material was peripheral blood mononuclear cells (PBMCs), sampled at new diagnosis, from a patient treated with antithyroid drugs.

The CDR3 nucleotides are TGTGCCGGCAGTGAAGATGGGGCGGGAGGACTAAATGAGCAGTTCTTC. Translation: CAGSEDGAGGLNEQFF. The chain uses TRBV2 and TRBJ2-1; TRBD2 matches at 8 bases. The CDR3 is 16 residues long. Germline V gene sequence: CDR1 SNHLY, CDR2 FYNNEI.